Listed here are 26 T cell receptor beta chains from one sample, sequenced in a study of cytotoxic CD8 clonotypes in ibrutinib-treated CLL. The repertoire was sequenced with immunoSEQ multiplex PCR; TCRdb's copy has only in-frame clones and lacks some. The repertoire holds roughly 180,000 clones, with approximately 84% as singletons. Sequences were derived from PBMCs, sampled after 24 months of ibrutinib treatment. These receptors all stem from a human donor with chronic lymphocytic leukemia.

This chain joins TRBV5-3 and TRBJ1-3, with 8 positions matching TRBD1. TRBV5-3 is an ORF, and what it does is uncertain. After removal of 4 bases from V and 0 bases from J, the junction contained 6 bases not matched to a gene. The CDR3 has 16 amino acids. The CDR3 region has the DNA TGTGCCAGAAGCCAGACAGGGGTAACCTCTGGAAACACCATATATTTT. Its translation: CARSQTGVTSGNTIYF.

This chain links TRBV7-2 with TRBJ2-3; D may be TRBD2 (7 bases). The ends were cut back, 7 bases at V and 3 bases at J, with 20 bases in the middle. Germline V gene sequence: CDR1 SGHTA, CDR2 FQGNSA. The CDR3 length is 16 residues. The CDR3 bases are TGTGCCAGCACCCCGGGGGGCTTCATCTTAACAGATACGCAGTATTTT. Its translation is CASTPGGFILTDTQYF.

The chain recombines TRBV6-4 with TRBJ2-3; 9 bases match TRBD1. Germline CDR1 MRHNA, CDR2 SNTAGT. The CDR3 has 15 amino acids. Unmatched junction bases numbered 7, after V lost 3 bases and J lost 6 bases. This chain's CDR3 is CASSEMDRGSDTQYF. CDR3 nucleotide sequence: TGTGCCAGCAGTGAAATGGACAGGGGCTCCGATACGCAGTATTTT.

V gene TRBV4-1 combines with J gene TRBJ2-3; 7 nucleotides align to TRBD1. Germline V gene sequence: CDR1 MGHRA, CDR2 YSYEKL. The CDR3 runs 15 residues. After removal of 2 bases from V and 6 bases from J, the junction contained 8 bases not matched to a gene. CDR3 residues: CASSQPDRERDTQYF. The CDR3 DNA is TGCGCCAGCAGCCAACCTGACAGGGAGCGGGATACGCAGTATTTT.

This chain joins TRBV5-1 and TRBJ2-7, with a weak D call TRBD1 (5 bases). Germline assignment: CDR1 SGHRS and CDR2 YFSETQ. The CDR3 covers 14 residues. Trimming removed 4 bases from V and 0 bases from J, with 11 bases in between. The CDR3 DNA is TGCGCCAGCAGCCCGGAAGGACACTCCTACGAGCAGTACTTC. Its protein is CASSPEGHSYEQYF. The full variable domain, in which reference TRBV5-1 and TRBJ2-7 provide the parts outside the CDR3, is KAGVTQTPRYLIKTRGQQVTLSCSPISGHRSVSWYQQTPGQGLQFLFEYFSETQRNKGNFPGRFSGRQFSNSRSEMNVSTLELGDSALYLCASSPEGHSYEQYFGPGTRLTVT.

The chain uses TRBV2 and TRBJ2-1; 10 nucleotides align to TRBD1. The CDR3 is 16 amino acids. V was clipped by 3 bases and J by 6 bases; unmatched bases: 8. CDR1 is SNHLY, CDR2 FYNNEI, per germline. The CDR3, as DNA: TGTGCCAGCAGTGAGGTTCCGGGACAGGGGATCAATGAGCAGTTCTTC. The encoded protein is CASSEVPGQGINEQFF.

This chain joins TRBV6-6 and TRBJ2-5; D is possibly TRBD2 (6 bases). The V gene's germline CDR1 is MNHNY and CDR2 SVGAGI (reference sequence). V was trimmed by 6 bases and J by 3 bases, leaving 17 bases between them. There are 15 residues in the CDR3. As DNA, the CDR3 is TGTGCCAGCAGCGCTCCCCGGGACTCAGAAGAGACCCAGTACTTC. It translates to CASSAPRDSEETQYF.

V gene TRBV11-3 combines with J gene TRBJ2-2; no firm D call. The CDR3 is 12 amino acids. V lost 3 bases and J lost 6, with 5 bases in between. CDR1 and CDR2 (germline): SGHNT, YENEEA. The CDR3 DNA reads TGTGCCAGCAGCTTGGGGTCCGGGGAGCTGTTTTTT. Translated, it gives CASSLGSGELFF.

This CDR3 is CASSVDRGGANVLTF. The DNA of the CDR3 is TGTGCCAGCAGTGTTGACAGGGGGGGGGCCAACGTCCTGACTTTC. The chain recombines TRBV6-5 with TRBJ2-6; 9 positions agree with TRBD1. V lost 5 bases and J lost 4; bases outside the gene matches: 3. This CDR3 has 15 residues. Germline V gene lookup returns CDR1 MNHEY and CDR2 SVGAGI.

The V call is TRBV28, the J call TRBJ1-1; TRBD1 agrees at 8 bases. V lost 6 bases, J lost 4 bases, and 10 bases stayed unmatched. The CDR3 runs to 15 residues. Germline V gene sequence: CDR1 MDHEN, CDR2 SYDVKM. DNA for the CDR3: TGTGCCAGCAGGCCTCAACGACAGGGGTCCACTGAAGCTTTCTTT. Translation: CASRPQRQGSTEAFF.

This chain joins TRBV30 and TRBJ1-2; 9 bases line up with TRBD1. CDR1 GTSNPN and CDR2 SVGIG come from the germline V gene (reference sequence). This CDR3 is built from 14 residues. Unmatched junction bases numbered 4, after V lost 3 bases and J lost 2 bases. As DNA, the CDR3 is TGTGCCTGGAGGAACAGGGGGCAGAACTATGGCTACACCTTC. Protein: CAWRNRGQNYGYTF.

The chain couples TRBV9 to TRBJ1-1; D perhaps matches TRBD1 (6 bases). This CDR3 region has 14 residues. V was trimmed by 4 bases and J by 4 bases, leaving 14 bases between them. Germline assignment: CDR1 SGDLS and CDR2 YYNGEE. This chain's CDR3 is CASSRGHSSTEAFF. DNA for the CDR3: TGTGCCAGCAGCCGGGGACATTCCTCCACTGAAGCTTTCTTT.

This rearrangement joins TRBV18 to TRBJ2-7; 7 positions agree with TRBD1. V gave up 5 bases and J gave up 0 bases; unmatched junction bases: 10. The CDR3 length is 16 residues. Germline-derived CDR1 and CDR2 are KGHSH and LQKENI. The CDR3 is CASSTTTGQSSYEQYF. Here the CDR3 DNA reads TGTGCCAGCTCAACCACGACAGGGCAAAGCTCCTACGAGCAGTACTTC.

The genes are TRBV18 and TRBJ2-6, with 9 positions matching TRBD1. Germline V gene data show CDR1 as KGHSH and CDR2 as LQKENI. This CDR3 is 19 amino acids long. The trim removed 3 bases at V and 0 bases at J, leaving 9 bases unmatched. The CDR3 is CASSPVEVTGGSGANVLTF. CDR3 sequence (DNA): TGTGCCAGCTCACCGGTTGAGGTGACAGGGGGCTCTGGGGCCAACGTCCTGACTTTC.

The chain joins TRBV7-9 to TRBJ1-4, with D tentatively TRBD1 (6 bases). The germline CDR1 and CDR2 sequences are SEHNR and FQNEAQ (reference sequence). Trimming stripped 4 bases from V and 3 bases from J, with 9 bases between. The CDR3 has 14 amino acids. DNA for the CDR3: TGTGCCAGCAGCTCCCGACAGGCTAATGAAAAACTGTTTTTT. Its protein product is CASSSRQANEKLFF. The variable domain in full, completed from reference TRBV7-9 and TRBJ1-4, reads DTGVSQNPRHKITKRGQNVTFRCDPISEHNRLYWYRQTLGQGPEFLTYFQNEAQLEKSRLLSDRFSAERPKGSFSTLEIQRTEQGDSAMYLCASSSRQANEKLFFGSGTQLSVL.

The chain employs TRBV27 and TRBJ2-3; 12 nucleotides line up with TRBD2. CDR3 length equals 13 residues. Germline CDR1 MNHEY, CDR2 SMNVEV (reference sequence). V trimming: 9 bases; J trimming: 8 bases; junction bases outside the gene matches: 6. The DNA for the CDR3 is TGTGCCAGTCACACTAGCGGGAGGCTTACGCAGTATTTT. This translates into CASHTSGRLTQYF.

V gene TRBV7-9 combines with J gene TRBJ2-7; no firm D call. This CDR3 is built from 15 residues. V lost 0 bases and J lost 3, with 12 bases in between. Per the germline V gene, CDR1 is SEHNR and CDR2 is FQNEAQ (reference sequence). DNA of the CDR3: TGTGCCAGCAGCTTAGCGGGAAGGACGGACTACGAGCAGTACTTC. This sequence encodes CASSLAGRTDYEQYF.

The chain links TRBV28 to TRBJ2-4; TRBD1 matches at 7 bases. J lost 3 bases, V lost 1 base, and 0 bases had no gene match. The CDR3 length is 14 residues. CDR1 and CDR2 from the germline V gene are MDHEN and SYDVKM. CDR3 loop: CASSLSGGKNIQYF. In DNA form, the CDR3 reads TGTGCCAGCAGTTTATCAGGGGGCAAAAACATTCAGTACTTC.

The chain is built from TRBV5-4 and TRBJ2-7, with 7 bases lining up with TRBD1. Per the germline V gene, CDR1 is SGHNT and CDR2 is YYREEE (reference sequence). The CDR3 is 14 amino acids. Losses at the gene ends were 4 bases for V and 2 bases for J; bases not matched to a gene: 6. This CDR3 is CASSKRGGPYEQYF. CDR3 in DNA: TGTGCCAGCAGCAAGAGAGGGGGCCCCTACGAGCAGTACTTC.

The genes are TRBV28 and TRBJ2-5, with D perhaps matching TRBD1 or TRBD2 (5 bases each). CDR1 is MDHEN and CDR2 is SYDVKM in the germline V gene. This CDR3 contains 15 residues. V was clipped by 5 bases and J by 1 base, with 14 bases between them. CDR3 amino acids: CASSLYRDAQETQYF. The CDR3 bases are TGTGCCAGCAGTCTTTACCGGGACGCCCAAGAGACCCAGTACTTC.

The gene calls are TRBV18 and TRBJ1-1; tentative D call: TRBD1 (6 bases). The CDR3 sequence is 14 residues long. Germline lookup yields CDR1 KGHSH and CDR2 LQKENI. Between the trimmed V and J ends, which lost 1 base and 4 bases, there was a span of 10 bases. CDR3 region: CASSPQGGITEAFF. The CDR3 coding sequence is TGTGCCAGCTCACCACAGGGGGGGATCACTGAAGCTTTCTTT.

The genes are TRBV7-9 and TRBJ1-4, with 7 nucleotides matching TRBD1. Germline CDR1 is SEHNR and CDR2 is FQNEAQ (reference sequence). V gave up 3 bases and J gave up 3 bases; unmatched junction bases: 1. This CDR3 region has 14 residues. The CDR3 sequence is CASSLGQSNEKLFF. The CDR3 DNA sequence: TGTGCCAGCAGCTTGGGACAGTCTAATGAAAAACTGTTTTTT. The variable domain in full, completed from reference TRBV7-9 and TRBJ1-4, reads DTGVSQNPRHKITKRGQNVTFRCDPISEHNRLYWYRQTLGQGPEFLTYFQNEAQLEKSRLLSDRFSAERPKGSFSTLEIQRTEQGDSAMYLCASSLGQSNEKLFFGSGTQLSVL.

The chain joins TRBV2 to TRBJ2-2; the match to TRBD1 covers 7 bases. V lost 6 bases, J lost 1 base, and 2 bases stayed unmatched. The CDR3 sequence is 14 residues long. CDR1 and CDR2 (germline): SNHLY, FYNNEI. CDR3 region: CASSGQVNTGELFF. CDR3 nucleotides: TGTGCCAGCAGCGGACAGGTGAACACCGGGGAGCTGTTTTTT.

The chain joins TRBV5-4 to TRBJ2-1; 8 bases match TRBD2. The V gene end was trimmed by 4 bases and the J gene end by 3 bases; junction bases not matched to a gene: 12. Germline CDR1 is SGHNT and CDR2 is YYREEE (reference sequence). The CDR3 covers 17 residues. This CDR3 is CASSEPGLVPNYNEQFF. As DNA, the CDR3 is TGTGCCAGCAGCGAGCCGGGACTAGTCCCAAACTACAATGAGCAGTTCTTC.

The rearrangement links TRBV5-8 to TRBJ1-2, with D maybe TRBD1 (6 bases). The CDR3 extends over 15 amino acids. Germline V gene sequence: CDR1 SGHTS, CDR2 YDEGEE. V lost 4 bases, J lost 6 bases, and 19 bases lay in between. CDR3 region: CASSRNVQGSDGYTF. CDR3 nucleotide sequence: TGTGCCAGCAGCCGGAACGTACAGGGCTCGGATGGCTACACCTTC. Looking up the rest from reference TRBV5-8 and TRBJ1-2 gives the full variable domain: EAGVTQSPTHLIKTRGQQATLRCSPISGHTSVYWYQQALGLGLQFLLWYDEGEERNRGNFPPRFSGRQFPNYSSELNVNALELEDSALYLCASSRNVQGSDGYTFGSGTRLTVV.

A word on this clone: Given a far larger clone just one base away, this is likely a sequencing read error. The CDR3, as DNA: TGTGCCAGCAGCTTAGGGGGGGCGCAGACTGAAGCTTTCTTT. Amino acid sequence: CASSLGGAQTEAFF. The chain employs TRBV7-2 and TRBJ1-1; possibly TRBD1 for D (6 bases). In germline, CDR1 is SGHTA, CDR2 FQGNSA. The CDR3 extends over 14 amino acids. Trimming left V 1 base short and J 5 bases short, with 11 bases between. The entire variable domain, with the rest obtained from reference TRBV7-2 and TRBJ1-1, is as follows: GAGVSQSPSNKVTEKGKDVELRCDPISGHTALYWYRQSLGQGLEFLIYFQGNSAPDKSGLPSDRFSAERTGGSVSTLTIQRTQQEDSAVYLCASSLGGAQTEAFFGQGTRLTVV.